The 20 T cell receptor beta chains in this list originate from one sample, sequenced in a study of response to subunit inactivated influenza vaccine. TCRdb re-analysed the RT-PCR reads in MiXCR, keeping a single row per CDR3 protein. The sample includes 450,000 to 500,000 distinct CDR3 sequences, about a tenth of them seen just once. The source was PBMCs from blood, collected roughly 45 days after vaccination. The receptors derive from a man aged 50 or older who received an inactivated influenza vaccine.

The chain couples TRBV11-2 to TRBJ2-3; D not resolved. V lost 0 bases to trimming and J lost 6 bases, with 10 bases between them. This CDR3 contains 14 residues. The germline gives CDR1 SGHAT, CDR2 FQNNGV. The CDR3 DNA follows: TGTGCCAGCAGCTTAGATCTATCTGGGGATACGCAGTATTTT. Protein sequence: CASSLDLSGDTQYF.

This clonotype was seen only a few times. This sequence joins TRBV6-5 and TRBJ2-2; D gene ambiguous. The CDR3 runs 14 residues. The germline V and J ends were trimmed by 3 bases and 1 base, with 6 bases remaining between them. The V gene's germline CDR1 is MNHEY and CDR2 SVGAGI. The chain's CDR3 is CASSYNRNTGELFF. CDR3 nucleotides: TGTGCCAGCAGTTATAACAGGAACACCGGGGAGCTGTTTTTT.

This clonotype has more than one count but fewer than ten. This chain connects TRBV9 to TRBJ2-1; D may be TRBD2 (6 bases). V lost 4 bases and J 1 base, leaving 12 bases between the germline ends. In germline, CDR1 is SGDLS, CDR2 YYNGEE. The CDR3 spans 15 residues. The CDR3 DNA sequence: TGTGCCAGCAGCATCGCAGCGGGTTCCTACAATGAGCAGTTCTTC. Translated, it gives CASSIAAGSYNEQFF.

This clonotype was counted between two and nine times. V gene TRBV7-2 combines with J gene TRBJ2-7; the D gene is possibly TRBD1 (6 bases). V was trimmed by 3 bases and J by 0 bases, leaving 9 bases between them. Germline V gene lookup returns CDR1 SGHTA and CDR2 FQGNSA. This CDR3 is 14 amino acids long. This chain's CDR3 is CASSFGTNSYEQYF. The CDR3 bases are TGTGCCAGCAGCTTCGGGACAAACTCCTACGAGCAGTACTTC. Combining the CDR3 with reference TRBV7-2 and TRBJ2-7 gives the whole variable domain GAGVSQSPSNKVTEKGKDVELRCDPISGHTALYWYRQSLGQGLEFLIYFQGNSAPDKSGLPSDRFSAERTGGSVSTLTIQRTQQEDSAVYLCASSFGTNSYEQYFGPGTRLTVT.

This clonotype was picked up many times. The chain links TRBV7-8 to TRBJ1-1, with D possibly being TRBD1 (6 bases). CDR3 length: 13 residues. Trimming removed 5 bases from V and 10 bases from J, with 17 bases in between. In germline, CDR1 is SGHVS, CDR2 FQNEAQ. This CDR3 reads CASSPLVRGGAFF. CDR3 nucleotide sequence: TGTGCCAGCAGCCCCCTGGTGAGAGGGGGAGCTTTCTTT.

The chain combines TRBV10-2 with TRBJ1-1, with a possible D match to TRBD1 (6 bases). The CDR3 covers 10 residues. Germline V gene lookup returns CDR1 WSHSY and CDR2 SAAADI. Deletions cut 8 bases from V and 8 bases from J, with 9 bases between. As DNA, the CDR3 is TGCGCCAGCTTGACAGGAGAAGCTTTCTTT. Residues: CASLTGEAFF.

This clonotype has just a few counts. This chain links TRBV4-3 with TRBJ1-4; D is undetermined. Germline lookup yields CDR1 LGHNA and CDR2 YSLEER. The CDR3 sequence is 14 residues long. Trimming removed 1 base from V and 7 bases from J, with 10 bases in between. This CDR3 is CASSQGLLSEKLFF. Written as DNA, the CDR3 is TGCGCCAGCAGCCAAGGGCTCCTTAGTGAAAAACTGTTTTTT.

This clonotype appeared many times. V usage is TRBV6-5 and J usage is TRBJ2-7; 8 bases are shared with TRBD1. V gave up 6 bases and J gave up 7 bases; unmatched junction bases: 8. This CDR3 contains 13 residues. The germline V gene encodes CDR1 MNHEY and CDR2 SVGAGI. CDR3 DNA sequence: TGTGCCAGCAGACAGGGGGAAACTAGGGAGCAGTACTTC. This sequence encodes CASRQGETREQYF.

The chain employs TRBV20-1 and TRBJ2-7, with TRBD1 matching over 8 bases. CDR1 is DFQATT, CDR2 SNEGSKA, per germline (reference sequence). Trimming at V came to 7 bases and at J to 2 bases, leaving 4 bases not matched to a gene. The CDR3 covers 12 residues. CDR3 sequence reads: CSGRTGTYEQYF. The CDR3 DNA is TGCAGTGGTAGGACAGGGACCTACGAGCAGTACTTC.

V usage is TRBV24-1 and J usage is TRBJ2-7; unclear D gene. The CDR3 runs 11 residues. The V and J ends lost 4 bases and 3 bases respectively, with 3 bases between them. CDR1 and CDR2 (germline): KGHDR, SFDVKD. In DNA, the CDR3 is TGTGCCACCAGTGAAGGCTACGAGCAGTACTTC. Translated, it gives CATSEGYEQYF.

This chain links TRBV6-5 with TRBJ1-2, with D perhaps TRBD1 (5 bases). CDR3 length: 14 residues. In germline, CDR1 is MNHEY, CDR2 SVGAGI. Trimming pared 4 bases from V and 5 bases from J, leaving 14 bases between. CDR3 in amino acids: CASSLDTGPYGYTF. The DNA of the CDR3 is TGTGCCAGCAGTTTAGACACAGGACCGTATGGCTACACCTTC.

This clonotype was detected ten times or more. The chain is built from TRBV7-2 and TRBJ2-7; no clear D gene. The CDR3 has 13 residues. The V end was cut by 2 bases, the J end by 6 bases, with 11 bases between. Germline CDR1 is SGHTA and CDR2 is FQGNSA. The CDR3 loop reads CASSLYQLGEQYF. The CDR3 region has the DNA TGTGCCAGCAGCTTATATCAGTTAGGCGAGCAGTACTTC.

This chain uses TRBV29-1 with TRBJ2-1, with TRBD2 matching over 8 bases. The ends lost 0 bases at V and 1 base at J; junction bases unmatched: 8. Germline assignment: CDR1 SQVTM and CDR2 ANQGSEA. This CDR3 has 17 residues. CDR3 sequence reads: CSVEDPGGAGSYNEQFF. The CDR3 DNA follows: TGCAGCGTTGAAGATCCCGGGGGGGCAGGGTCCTACAATGAGCAGTTCTTC.

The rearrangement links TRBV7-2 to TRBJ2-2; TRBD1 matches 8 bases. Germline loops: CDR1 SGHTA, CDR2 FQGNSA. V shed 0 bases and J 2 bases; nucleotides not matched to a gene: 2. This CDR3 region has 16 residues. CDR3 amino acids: CASSLAGTGNTGELFF. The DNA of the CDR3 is TGTGCCAGCAGCTTAGCCGGGACAGGTAACACCGGGGAGCTGTTTTTT. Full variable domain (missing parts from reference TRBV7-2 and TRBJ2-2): GAGVSQSPSNKVTEKGKDVELRCDPISGHTALYWYRQSLGQGLEFLIYFQGNSAPDKSGLPSDRFSAERTGGSVSTLTIQRTQQEDSAVYLCASSLAGTGNTGELFFGEGSRLTVL.

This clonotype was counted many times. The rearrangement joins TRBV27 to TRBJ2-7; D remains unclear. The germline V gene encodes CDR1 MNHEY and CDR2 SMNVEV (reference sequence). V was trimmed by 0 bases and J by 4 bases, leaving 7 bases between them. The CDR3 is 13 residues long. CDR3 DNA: TGTGCCAGCAGTTTATCCCCACATTACGAGCAGTACTTC. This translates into CASSLSPHYEQYF.

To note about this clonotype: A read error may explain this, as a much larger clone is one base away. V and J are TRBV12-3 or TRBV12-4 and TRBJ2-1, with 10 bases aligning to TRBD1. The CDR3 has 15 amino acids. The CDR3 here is CASRSGTGVYNEQIF. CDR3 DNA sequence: TGTGCCAGCAGGTCCGGGACAGGGGTCTACAATGAGCAGATCTTC.

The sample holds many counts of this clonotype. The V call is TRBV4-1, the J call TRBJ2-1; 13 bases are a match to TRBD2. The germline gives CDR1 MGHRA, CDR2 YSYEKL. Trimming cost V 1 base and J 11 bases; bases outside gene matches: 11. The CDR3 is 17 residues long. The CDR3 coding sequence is TGCGCCAGCAGCCAAGGGGCACTAGCGGGGGGGCGGGGTAAGCAGTTCTTC. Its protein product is CASSQGALAGGRGKQFF.

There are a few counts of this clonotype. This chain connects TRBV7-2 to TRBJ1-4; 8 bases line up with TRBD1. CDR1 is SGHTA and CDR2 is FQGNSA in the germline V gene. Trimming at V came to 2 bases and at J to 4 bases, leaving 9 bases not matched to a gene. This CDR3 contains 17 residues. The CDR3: CASSLRRAGGINEKLFF. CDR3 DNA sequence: TGTGCCAGCAGCTTAAGGAGGGCAGGGGGCATTAATGAAAAACTGTTTTTT.

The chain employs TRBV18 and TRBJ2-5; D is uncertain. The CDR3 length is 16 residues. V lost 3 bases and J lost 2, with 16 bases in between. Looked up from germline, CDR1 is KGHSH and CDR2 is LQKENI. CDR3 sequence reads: CASSPRLGKLQETQYF. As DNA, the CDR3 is TGTGCCAGCTCACCTAGGCTAGGCAAACTTCAAGAGACCCAGTACTTC.

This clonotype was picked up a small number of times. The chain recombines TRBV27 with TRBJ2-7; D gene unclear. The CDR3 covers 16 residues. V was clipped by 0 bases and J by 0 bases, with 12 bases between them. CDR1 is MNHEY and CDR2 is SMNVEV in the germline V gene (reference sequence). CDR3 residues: CASSLSLLGSSYEQYF. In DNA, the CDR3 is TGTGCCAGCAGTTTATCGTTGCTGGGAAGCTCCTACGAGCAGTACTTC.